Each of the 27 T cell receptor beta chains below was sequenced from the same sample in a study of CD8 T cells in ankylosing spondylitis. MiXCR was run by TCRdb on the 5' RACE reads, yielding one entry per CDR3 protein. The data contain about 140,000 distinct CDR3 sequences, about 7.3% of them seen just once; the ten biggest clones take up around 12%. The source material was blood, either unsorted or a sorted T cell fraction (not recorded which). The receptors come from a female donor with ankylosing spondylitis or in good health (not recorded which).

This clonotype was observed many times. This chain connects TRBV10-3 to TRBJ2-3; 10 bases fit TRBD2. The trim removed 3 bases at V and 2 bases at J, leaving 2 bases unmatched. This CDR3 spans 15 amino acids. Germline assignment: CDR1 ENHRY and CDR2 SYGVKD. CDR3 protein: CAISDSGGDTDTQYF. The CDR3 DNA sequence: TGTGCCATCAGTGACAGCGGGGGGGACACAGATACGCAGTATTTT.

This clonotype has at least ten counts. The chain combines TRBV5-1 with TRBJ1-4, with 7 bases lining up with TRBD1. The junction had 13 bases not matched to a gene; V was cut back by 3 bases and J by 11 bases. This CDR3 is 15 amino acids long. The germline V gene has CDR1 SGHRS and CDR2 YFSETQ. The CDR3 DNA sequence: TGCGCCAGCAGCTCCAGTACAGGGGAGGGGGCTAAACTGTTTTTT. The encoded protein is CASSSSTGEGAKLFF.

This clonotype was counted many times. The genes are TRBV20-1 and TRBJ1-6; tentatively, D is TRBD1 (6 bases). From germline, CDR1 is DFQATT and CDR2 SNEGSKA (reference sequence). The CDR3 consists of 15 residues. This CDR3 reads CRQREMGHANSPLHF. The CDR3 DNA reads TGCAGGCAAAGGGAAATGGGACATGCTAATTCACCCCTCCACTTT.

Many counts were recorded for this clonotype. The V call is TRBV5-1, the J call TRBJ2-6; D perhaps matches TRBD2 (5 bases). The CDR3 loop spans 17 amino acids. Germline CDR1 reads SGHRS; CDR2 reads YFSETQ. Trimming took off 1 base at V and 0 bases at J, with 11 bases between the two ends. CDR3 loop: CASSLRGLSSGANVLTF. The CDR3 DNA reads as TGCGCCAGCAGCTTGAGAGGGTTAAGCTCTGGGGCCAACGTCCTGACTTTC.

The table lists this clonotype with a few counts. V is TRBV5-8 and J is TRBJ2-2; TRBD2 might be the D (5 bases). Trimming cost V 1 base and J 6 bases, with 19 bases left between them. Germline values: CDR1 SGHTS, CDR2 YDEGEE. The CDR3 is made up of 17 amino acids. The DNA of the CDR3 is TGTGCCAGCAGCTTGATAGGCTCGCGGGTAGGGTCCGGGGAGCTGTTTTTT. Encoded protein: CASSLIGSRVGSGELFF.

In this sample, this clonotype turned up many times. The V gene is TRBV5-6, the J gene TRBJ2-7, with 10 positions matching TRBD2. CDR3 length: 17 residues. The V and J ends lost 0 bases and 6 bases, in that order; junction bases with no gene match: 12. Germline V gives CDR1 SGHDT, CDR2 YYEEEE. The CDR3 region is CASSLALAGGMKSEQYF. The DNA for the CDR3 is TGTGCCAGCAGCTTGGCCTTAGCGGGGGGAATGAAAAGCGAGCAGTACTTC.

V gene TRBV6-1 combines with J gene TRBJ1-2; D is unresolved. Germline V gene sequence: CDR1 MNHNS, CDR2 SASEGT. The CDR3 sequence is 14 residues long. Trimming stripped 2 bases from V and 3 bases from J, with 10 bases between. This CDR3 is CASSELENYYGYTF. The CDR3, as DNA: TGTGCCAGCAGTGAACTAGAGAACTACTATGGCTACACCTTC.

This chain joins TRBV7-9 and TRBJ1-1; weak D call: TRBD1 (5 bases). CDR1 SEHNR and CDR2 FQNEAQ come from the germline V gene (reference sequence). Trimming pared 4 bases from V and 0 bases from J, leaving 12 bases between. The CDR3 is made up of 15 amino acids. CDR3 DNA: TGTGCCAGCAGCTCAATACGACAGTTGAACACTGAAGCTTTCTTT. It encodes CASSSIRQLNTEAFF.

This clonotype has ten or more counts. This sequence joins TRBV7-6 and TRBJ2-1; 9 positions match TRBD2. This CDR3 has 15 amino acids. Germline lookup yields CDR1 SGHVS and CDR2 FNYEAQ. With V trimmed by 11 bases and J by 5 bases, 13 bases remained unmatched. The CDR3 region has the DNA TGTGCCGCGGGGGGGCCGCCCAATCCCGACAATGAGCAGTTCTTC. It encodes CAAGGPPNPDNEQFF.

On this clonotype: The junction departs from the called germline gene at one end, perhaps through a read error. This chain uses TRBV28 with TRBJ2-7; possible D gene TRBD1, 6 bases. Germline V gene lookup returns CDR1 MDHEN and CDR2 SYDVKM. The CDR3 totals 14 residues. This chain's CDR3 is CASSSLGQSSEQYF. For the CDR3, the DNA is TGTGCCAGCAGTTCGCTCGGACAGTCCTCCGAGCAGTACTTC.

At least ten counts were recorded for this clonotype. The chain uses TRBV5-1 and TRBJ2-1; 9 nucleotides match TRBD2. The CDR3 is 17 amino acids. The germline V gene has CDR1 SGHRS and CDR2 YFSETQ. The V and J ends lost 4 bases and 4 bases, in that order; junction bases with no gene match: 12. CDR3 DNA sequence: TGCGCCAGCAGCCAGGCCCTTGGTAGCGGGGGATACAATGAGCAGTTCTTC. This sequence encodes CASSQALGSGGYNEQFF.

This clonotype was seen at least ten times. The chain has TRBV10-2 and TRBJ1-1, with 8 bases matching TRBD1. CDR1 and CDR2 from the germline V gene are WSHSY and SAAADI. J lost 5 bases, V lost 5 bases, and 4 bases had no gene match. This CDR3 comprises 13 residues. CDR3: CASSNQGATEAFF. The CDR3 DNA follows: TGCGCCAGCAGTAACCAGGGGGCGACTGAAGCTTTCTTT.

This clonotype was seen more than once but under ten times. The gene calls are TRBV7-2 and TRBJ1-2, with 7 positions matching TRBD1. There are 15 residues in the CDR3. CDR1 and CDR2 from the germline V gene are SGHTA and FQGNSA. After removal of 3 bases from V and 8 bases from J, the junction contained 12 bases not matched to a gene. The CDR3 loop is CASSFPGAGGSGYTF. The CDR3, as DNA: TGTGCCAGCAGCTTCCCTGGGGCAGGGGGTTCGGGCTACACCTTC. The full variable domain, completed using reference TRBV7-2 and TRBJ1-2, is GAGVSQSPSNKVTEKGKDVELRCDPISGHTALYWYRQSLGQGLEFLIYFQGNSAPDKSGLPSDRFSAERTGGSVSTLTIQRTQQEDSAVYLCASSFPGAGGSGYTFGSGTRLTVV.

Notes on this clonotype: Given a much more abundant clone one base away, this may be a read error. The V gene is TRBV27, the J gene TRBJ2-7; D unclear. The length of the CDR3 is 13 residues. The germline gives CDR1 MNHEY, CDR2 SMNVEV (reference sequence). CDR3 DNA: TGTGCCAGCAGTTTCCGGGTCTCCTACGAGCAGTGCTTC. Amino acid sequence: CASSFRVSYEQCF.

In its sample, this clonotype was seen many times. The chain couples TRBV7-2 to TRBJ2-7; no definite D call. V lost 5 bases, J lost 0 bases, and 8 bases lay in between. The CDR3 totals 13 residues. Germline CDR1 reads SGHTA; CDR2 reads FQGNSA. The DNA for the CDR3 is TGTGCCAGCAGCGCCGACCCCTCCTACGAGCAGTACTTC. Encoded protein: CASSADPSYEQYF.

In this sample, this clonotype turned up many times. The chain employs TRBV7-9 and TRBJ2-2; D not resolved. The germline CDR1 and CDR2 sequences are SEHNR and FQNEAQ (reference sequence). This CDR3 has 14 amino acids. Trimming pared 1 base from V and 6 bases from J, leaving 9 bases between. CDR3 sequence (DNA): TGTGCCAGCAGCTTAGAAGGGATTCCCGGGGAGCTGTTTTTT. Translated, it gives CASSLEGIPGELFF. Together with reference TRBV7-9 and TRBJ2-2, the CDR3 gives the full variable domain: DTGVSQNPRHKITKRGQNVTFRCDPISEHNRLYWYRQTLGQGPEFLTYFQNEAQLEKSRLLSDRFSAERPKGSFSTLEIQRTEQGDSAMYLCASSLEGIPGELFFGEGSRLTVL.

Concerning this clonotype itself: This may be a read error, as it is one base from a much larger clone. J is TRBJ2-2 and V is TRBV7-8; 9 bases are shared with TRBD1. The length of the CDR3 is 14 residues. Germline V gene sequence: CDR1 SGHVS, CDR2 FQNEAQ. Here the CDR3 reads CTSSLTGGAGELFF. The CDR3 DNA sequence: TGTACCAGCAGCTTGACAGGGGGGGCCGGGGAGCTGTTTTTT.

V gene TRBV24-1 combines with J gene TRBJ2-1; unclear D gene. CDR3 length: 13 amino acids. Germline CDR1 KGHDR, CDR2 SFDVKD. Trimming pared 4 bases from V and 10 bases from J, leaving 13 bases between. The CDR3 DNA reads TGTGCCACCAGTGAGAGCAGTCCCCCCGAGCAGTTCTTC. Translating it yields CATSESSPPEQFF.

This clonotype has ten or more counts. The chain carries TRBV5-1 and TRBJ2-3, with TRBD2 identical over 7 bases. Germline V CDR1 and CDR2: SGHRS, YFSETQ. This CDR3 is built from 15 residues. V dropped 0 bases and J dropped 3; count of bases not matched to a gene: 4. The CDR3 DNA sequence: TGCGCCAGCAGCTTGGCCGGGGGGAGAACAGATACGCAGTATTTT. Translation gives CASSLAGGRTDTQYF.

Many counts were recorded for this clonotype. The rearrangement uses TRBV6-1 and TRBJ2-6; 8 bases are a match to TRBD1. After removal of 5 bases from V and 4 bases from J, the junction contained 10 bases not matched to a gene. This CDR3 contains 17 residues. The germline gives CDR1 MNHNS, CDR2 SASEGT. The DNA for the CDR3 is TGTGCCAGCAGTAGCGAGACAGGGGTAGCCGGGGCCAACGTCCTGACTTTC. Protein product: CASSSETGVAGANVLTF.

This clonotype appeared many times. V gene TRBV5-5 combines with J gene TRBJ1-4, with no clear D. V was cut by 4 bases and J by 4 bases, with 11 bases left in between. CDR3 length equals 14 residues. In germline, CDR1 is SGHKS, CDR2 YYEKEE (reference sequence). CDR3 sequence (DNA): TGTGCCAGCAGCCCGGACGGTTTTAATGAAAAACTGTTTTTT. This sequence encodes CASSPDGFNEKLFF.

The table lists this clonotype with many counts. The rearrangement links TRBV5-1 to TRBJ2-1; 10 nucleotides agree with TRBD2. V lost 4 bases and J lost 6; bases outside the gene matches: 4. Germline CDR1 and CDR2: SGHRS and YFSETQ. The CDR3 contains 14 residues. The CDR3 spells CASSISGGLNEQFF. Here the CDR3 DNA reads TGCGCCAGCAGCATTAGCGGGGGGCTCAATGAGCAGTTCTTC. The variable domain in full, with the rest retrieved from reference TRBV5-1 and TRBJ2-1, is KAGVTQTPRYLIKTRGQQVTLSCSPISGHRSVSWYQQTPGQGLQFLFEYFSETQRNKGNFPGRFSGRQFSNSRSEMNVSTLELGDSALYLCASSISGGLNEQFFGPGTRLTVL.

The chain employs TRBV19 and TRBJ2-1, with D perhaps TRBD2 (5 bases). The V gene's germline CDR1 is LNHDA and CDR2 SQIVND (reference sequence). The CDR3 length is 17 residues. Deletions cut 1 base from V and 0 bases from J, with 13 bases between. The CDR3 nucleotides are TGTGCCAGTAGTATAGGAGGCTCGGGGAGCTCCTACAATGAGCAGTTCTTC. Translated, it gives CASSIGGSGSSYNEQFF.

This clonotype was seen a few times. The rearrangement joins TRBV6-2 or TRBV6-3 to TRBJ1-1, with D unclear. Germline V gene sequence: CDR1 MNHEY, CDR2 SVGEGT. The CDR3 consists of 12 residues. V lost 2 bases and J 11 bases, leaving 12 bases between the germline ends. CDR3 sequence reads: CASSYDLGFAFF. CDR3 DNA sequence: TGTGCCAGCAGTTACGACCTGGGGTTTGCTTTCTTT.

This clonotype was counted at least ten times. V gene TRBV15 combines with J gene TRBJ1-1, with 7 bases matching TRBD1. V dropped 3 bases and J dropped 3; count of bases not matched to a gene: 4. This CDR3 spans 14 amino acids. CDR1 is LNHNV and CDR2 is YYDKDF in the germline V gene (reference sequence). This CDR3 reads CATSSYRGDTEAFF. The CDR3, as DNA: TGTGCCACCAGCAGCTACAGGGGAGACACTGAAGCTTTCTTT.

This clonotype was seen ten or more times. This chain connects TRBV5-1 to TRBJ1-1; 7 bases agree with TRBD1. V dropped 7 bases and J dropped 5; count of bases not matched to a gene: 5. Germline V gene sequence: CDR1 SGHRS, CDR2 YFSETQ. There are 12 residues in the CDR3. CDR3 nucleotides: TGCGCCAGCCGCACAGGGGTTACTGAAGCTTTCTTT. As protein: CASRTGVTEAFF.

This clonotype was observed many times. This chain links TRBV5-1 with TRBJ1-6; D remains ambiguous. The CDR3 runs to 13 residues. The ends were cut back, 5 bases at V and 9 bases at J, with 12 bases in the middle. Germline assignment: CDR1 SGHRS and CDR2 YFSETQ. The CDR3 sequence is CASSPIWGSPLHF. The CDR3 nucleotides read TGCGCCAGCAGTCCGATTTGGGGTTCACCCCTCCACTTT.